This T cell receptor beta chain was retrieved from a study of response to subunit inactivated influenza vaccine. Broader study findings: T cells newly recruited by each seasonal influenza vaccination are few, the authors suggested.

This clonotype has only a few counts. The antigen is unknown. Each CDR3 protein gets one entry after TCRdb re-called the RT-PCR reads with MiXCR. The repertoire includes about 700,000 distinct CDR3 sequences, approximately 15% of them detected once, and approximately 7% sits in the top ten. V gave up 0 bases and J gave up 0 bases, with 8 bases separating them. The V gene's germline CDR1 is SGHRS and CDR2 YFSETQ. CDR3 size: 15 residues. The clonotype originates from a man aged 45-60 years who received an inactivated influenza vaccine. Here the sequenced sample was PBMCs from blood, taken roughly 2 weeks before vaccination. V and J are TRBV5-1 and TRBJ2-3; D uncertain. The CDR3 sequence is CASSLGYGSTDTQYF. The CDR3 region has the DNA TGCGCCAGCAGCTTGGGCTACGGGAGCACAGATACGCAGTATTTT.